This T cell receptor beta chain was recovered during a study of blood T cells in healthy people across ages. As concerns this clonotype: The junction departs from germline at one end; a sequencing error may be responsible.

Germline values: CDR1 LNHDA, CDR2 SQIVND (reference sequence). The CDR3 has 12 amino acids. Combining a sample-barcoded 5' primer with a J-beta primer mix, a second PCR ran for roughly 6 to 12 cycles. One entry per CDR3 protein, called by TCRdb with MiXCR from the 5' RACE reads. Among roughly 1.7 million distinct CDR3 sequences listed, about 35% were seen once. This receptor was identified in a woman in her 30s in good health. The chain links TRBV19 to TRBJ1-2, with a tentative D call TRBD1 (6 bases). Sample: blood. The CDR3 DNA reads as TGTGCCAGTAGGACAGGTCCCCATGGCTGCACCTTC. Its protein product is CASRTGPHGCTF.